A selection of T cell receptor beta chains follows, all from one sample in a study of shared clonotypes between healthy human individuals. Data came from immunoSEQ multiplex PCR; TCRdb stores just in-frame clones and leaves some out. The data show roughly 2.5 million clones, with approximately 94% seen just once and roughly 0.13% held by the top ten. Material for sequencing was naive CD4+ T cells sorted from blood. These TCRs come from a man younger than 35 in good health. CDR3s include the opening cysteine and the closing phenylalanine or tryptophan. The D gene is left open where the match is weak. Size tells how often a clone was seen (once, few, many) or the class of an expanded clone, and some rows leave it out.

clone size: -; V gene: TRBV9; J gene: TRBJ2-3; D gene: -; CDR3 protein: CASSVAGLGMARSSTDTQYF; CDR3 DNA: TGTGCCAGCAGCGTAGCCGGGTTGGGGATGGCCCGCTCTAGCACAGATACGCAGTATTTT
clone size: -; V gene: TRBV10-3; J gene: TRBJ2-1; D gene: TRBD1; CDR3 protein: CAISSRQGQSYNEQFF; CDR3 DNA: TGTGCCATCAGTTCTAGACAGGGACAATCCTACAATGAGCAGTTCTTC
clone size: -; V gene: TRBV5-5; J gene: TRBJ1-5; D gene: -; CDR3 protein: CASSLFRGQPQHF; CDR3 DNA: TGTGCCAGCAGCCTTTTTAGGGGACAGCCCCAGCATTTT
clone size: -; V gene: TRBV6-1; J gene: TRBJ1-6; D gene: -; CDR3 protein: CASSEGGSYNSPLHF; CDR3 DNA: TGTGCCAGCAGTGAAGGGGGGTCCTATAATTCACCCCTCCACTTT
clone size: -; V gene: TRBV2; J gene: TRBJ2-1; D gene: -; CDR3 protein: CASKGGVDNEQFF; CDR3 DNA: TGTGCCAGTAAAGGGGGGGTTGATAATGAGCAGTTCTTC
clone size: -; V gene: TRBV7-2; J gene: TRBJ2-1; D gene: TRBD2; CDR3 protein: CASSPRTSQSSYNEQFF; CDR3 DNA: TGTGCCAGCAGCCCGAGGACTAGCCAGAGCTCCTACAATGAGCAGTTCTTC
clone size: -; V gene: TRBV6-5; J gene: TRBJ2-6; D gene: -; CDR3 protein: CASSRDRRGANVLTF; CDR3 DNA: TGTGCCAGCAGCCGCGACAGGAGAGGGGCCAACGTCCTGACTTTC
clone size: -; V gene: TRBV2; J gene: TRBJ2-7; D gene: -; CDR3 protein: CASTMAYEQYF; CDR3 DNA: TGTGCCAGCACGATGGCGTACGAGCAGTACTTC
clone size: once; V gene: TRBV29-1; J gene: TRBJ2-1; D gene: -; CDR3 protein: CSVAPGDEQFF; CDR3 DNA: TGCAGCGTTGCCCCAGGCGATGAGCAGTTCTTC
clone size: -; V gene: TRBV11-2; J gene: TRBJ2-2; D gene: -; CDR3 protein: CASSQDGGTGELFF; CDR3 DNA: TGTGCCAGCAGCCAGGATGGGGGCACCGGGGAGCTGTTTTTT
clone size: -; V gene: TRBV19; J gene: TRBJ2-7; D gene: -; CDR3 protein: CASSIDKGRYEQYF; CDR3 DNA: TGTGCCAGTAGTATAGATAAGGGAAGGTACGAGCAGTACTTC
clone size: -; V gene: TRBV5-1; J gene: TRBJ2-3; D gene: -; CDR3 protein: CASSLSGLTDTQYF; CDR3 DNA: TGCGCCAGCAGCTTGTCGGGCCTCACAGATACGCAGTATTTT